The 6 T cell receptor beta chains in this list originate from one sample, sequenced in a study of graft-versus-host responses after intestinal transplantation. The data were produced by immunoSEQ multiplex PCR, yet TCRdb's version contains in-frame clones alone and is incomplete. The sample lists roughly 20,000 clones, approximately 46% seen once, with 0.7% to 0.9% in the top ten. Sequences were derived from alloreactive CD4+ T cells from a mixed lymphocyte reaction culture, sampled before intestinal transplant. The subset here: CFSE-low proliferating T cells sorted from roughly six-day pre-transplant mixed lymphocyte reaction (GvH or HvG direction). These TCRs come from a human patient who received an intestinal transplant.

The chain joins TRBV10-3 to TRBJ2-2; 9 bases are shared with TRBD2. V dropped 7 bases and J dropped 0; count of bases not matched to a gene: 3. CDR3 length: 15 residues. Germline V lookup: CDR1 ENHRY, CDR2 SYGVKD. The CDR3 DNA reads TGTGCCATCACTGCGGGGGGGCCGAACACCGGGGAGCTGTTTTTT. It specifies CAITAGGPNTGELFF.

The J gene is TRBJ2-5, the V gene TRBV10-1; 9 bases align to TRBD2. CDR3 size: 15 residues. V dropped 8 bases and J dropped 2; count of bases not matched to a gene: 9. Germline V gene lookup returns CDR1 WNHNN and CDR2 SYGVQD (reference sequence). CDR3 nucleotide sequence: TGCGCCAGCGCGCCGGGCGGGGGGGGACAAGAGACCCAGTACTTC. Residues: CASAPGGGGQETQYF.

The CDR3 reads CASSLGTYYEQYF. CDR3 DNA sequence: TGTGCCAGCAGCTTAGGAACCTACTACGAGCAGTACTTC. This chain connects TRBV7-2 to TRBJ2-7, with no clear D. V was cut by 1 base and J by 3 bases, with 7 bases left in between. Per germline, CDR1 SGHTA and CDR2 FQGNSA. The CDR3 contains 13 residues.

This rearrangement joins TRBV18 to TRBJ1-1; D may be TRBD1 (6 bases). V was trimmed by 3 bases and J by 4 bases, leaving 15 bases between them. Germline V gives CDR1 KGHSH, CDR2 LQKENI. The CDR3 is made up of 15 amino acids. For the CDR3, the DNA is TGTGCCAGCTCACCCTCGATCGGACAGAGCACTGAAGCTTTCTTT. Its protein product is CASSPSIGQSTEAFF.

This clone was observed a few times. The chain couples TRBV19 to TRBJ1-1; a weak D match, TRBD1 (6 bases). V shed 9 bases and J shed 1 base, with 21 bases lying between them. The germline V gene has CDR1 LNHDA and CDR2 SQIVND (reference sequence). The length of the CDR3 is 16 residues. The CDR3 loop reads CASHQWGLAGNTEAFF. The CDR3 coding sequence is TGTGCCAGCCACCAATGGGGGCTGGCAGGGAACACTGAAGCTTTCTTT.

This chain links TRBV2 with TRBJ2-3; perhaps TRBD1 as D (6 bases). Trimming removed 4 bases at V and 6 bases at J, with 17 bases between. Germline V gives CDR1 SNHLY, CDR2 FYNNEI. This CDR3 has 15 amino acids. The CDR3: CASSGQGGRFDTQYF. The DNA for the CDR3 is TGTGCCAGCAGTGGGCAAGGGGGTCGGTTTGATACGCAGTATTTT.